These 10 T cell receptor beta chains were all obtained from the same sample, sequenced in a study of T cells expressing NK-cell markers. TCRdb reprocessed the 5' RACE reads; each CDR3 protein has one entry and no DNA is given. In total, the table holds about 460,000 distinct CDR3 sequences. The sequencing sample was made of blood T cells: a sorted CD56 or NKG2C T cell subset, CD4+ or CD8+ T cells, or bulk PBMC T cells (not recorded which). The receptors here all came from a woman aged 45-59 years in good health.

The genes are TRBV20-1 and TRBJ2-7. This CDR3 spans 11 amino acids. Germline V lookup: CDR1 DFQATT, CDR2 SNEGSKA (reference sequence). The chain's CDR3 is CSAAIRAEQYF.

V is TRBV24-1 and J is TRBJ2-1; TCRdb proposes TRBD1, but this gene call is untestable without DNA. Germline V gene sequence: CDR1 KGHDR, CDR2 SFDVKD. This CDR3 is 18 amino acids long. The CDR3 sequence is CATSETPGTGLFPNEQFF.

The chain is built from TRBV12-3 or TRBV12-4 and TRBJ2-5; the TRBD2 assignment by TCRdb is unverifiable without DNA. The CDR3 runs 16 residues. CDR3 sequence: CASSIKREWVQETQYF.

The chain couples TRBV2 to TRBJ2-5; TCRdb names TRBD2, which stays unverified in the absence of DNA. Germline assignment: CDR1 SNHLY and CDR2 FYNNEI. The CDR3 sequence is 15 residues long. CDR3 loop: CASRAGTLPEETQYF.

CDR3 in amino acids: CASSFLAGVQFF. The V gene is TRBV27, the J gene TRBJ2-1; TCRdb names TRBD2, which stays unverified in the absence of DNA. Germline CDR1 MNHEY, CDR2 SMNVEV (reference sequence). This CDR3 region has 12 residues.

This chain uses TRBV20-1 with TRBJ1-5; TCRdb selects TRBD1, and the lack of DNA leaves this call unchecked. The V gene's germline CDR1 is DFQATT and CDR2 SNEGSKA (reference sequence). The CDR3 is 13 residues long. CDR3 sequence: CSAGGGAGQPQHF.

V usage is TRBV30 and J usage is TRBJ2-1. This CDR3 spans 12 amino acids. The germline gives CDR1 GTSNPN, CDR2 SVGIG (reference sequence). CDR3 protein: CAWSTSNYRQFF.

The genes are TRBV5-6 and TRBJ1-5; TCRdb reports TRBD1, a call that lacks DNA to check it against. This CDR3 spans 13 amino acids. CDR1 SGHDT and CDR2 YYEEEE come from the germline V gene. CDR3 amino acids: CASSRGSDQPQHF.

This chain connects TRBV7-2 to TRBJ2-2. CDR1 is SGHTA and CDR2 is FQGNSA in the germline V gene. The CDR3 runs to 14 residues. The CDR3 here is CASSLARTSGELFF. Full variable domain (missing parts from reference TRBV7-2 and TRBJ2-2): GAGVSQSPSNKVTEKGKDVELRCDPISGHTALYWYRQSLGQGLEFLIYFQGNSAPDKSGLPSDRFSAERTGGSVSTLTIQRTQQEDSAVYLCASSLARTSGELFFGEGSRLTVL.

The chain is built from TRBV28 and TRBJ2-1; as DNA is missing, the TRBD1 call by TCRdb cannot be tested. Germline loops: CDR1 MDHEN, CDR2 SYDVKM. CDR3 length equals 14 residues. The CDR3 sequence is CASSANPTENEQFF.